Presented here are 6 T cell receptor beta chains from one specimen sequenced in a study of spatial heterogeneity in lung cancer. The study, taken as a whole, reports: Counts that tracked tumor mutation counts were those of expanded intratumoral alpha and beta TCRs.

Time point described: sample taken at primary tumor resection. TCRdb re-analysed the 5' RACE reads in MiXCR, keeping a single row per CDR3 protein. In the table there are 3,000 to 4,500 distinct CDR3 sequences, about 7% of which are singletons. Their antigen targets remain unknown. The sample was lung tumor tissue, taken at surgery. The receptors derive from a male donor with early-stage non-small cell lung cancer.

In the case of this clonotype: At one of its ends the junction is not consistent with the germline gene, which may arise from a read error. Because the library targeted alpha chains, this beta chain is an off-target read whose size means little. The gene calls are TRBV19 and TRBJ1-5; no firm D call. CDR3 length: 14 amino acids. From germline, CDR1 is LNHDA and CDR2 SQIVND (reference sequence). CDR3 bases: TGTGCCAGTGGTATCTCGGCAGCCAATCAGCCACAGCATTTT. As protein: CASGISAANQPQHF.

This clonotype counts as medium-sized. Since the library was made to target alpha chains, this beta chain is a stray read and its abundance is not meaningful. In DNA, the CDR3 is TGTGCCAGCAGCTTGACAGGGAGTGAGACCCAGTACTTC. This sequence encodes CASSLTGSETQYF. The rearrangement joins TRBV5-5 to TRBJ2-5, with a tentative D call TRBD1 (6 bases). The CDR3 runs to 13 residues. V lost 1 base to trimming and J lost 5 bases, with 9 bases between them. From germline, CDR1 is SGHKS and CDR2 YYEKEE (reference sequence).

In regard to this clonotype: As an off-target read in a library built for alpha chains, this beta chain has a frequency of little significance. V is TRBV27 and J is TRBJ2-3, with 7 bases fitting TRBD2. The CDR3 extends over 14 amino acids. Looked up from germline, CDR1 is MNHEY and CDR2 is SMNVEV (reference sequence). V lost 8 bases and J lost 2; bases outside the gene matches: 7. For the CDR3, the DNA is TGTGCCAGCGGGAGGGGACTTCTCACAGATACGCAGTATTTT. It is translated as CASGRGLLTDTQYF.

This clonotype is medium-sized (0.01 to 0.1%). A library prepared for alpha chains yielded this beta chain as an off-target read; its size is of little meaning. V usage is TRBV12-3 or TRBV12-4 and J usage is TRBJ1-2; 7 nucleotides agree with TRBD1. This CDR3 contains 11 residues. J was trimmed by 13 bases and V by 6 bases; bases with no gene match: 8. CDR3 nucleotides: TGTGCCAGCAGCACGGGACAGCGGGCCACCTTC. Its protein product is CASSTGQRATF.

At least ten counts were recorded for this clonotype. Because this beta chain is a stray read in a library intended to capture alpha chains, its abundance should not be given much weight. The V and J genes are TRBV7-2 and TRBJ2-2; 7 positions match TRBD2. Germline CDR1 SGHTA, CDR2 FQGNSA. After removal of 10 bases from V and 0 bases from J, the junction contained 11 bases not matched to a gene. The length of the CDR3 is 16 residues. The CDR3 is CATPRASGSNTGELFF. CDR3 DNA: TGTGCCACCCCCAGGGCTAGCGGATCGAACACCGGGGAGCTGTTTTTT.

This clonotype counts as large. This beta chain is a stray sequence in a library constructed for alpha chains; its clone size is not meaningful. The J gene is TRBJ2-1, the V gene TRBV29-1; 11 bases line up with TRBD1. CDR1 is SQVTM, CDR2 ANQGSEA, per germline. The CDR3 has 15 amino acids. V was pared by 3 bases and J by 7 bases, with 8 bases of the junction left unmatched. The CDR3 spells CSVEPEGTGGNEQFF. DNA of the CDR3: TGCAGCGTTGAGCCAGAGGGGACAGGGGGTAATGAGCAGTTCTTC.